This T cell receptor (beta chain) derives from a study of T-cell reconstitution after alpha-beta-depleted transplantation in children. Broader study findings: At day 60, the high TCRbeta diversity found in some patients originated from recipient T cells and thymic progenitors that had survived. One year after transplant, T-cell counts and diversity came mostly from newly produced T cells.

There are a few counts of this clonotype. The target antigen is unknown. Germline V lookup: CDR1 ENHRY, CDR2 SYGVKD. The CDR3 totals 11 residues. V dropped 7 bases and J dropped 8 bases, with 10 bases sitting between them. Unique molecular identifiers were incorporated into the prepared TCRbeta library. TCRdb reanalysed the PCR reads using MiXCR and keeps one entry per CDR3 protein. The table has about a million distinct CDR3 sequences, under 30% seen once. The rearrangement uses TRBV10-3 and TRBJ2-3; the D gene is possibly TRBD1 (6 bases). The source is a boy in the first two years of life who had a stem cell transplant for SCID, so the T cells may come from the graft donor. The sample here was PBMCs, mostly from graft donor cells, taken 360 days after TCRalphabeta/CD19-depleted stem cell transplant. In DNA form, the CDR3 reads TGTGCCATCACCAGGGGCCGTACGCAGTATTTT. It translates to CAITRGRTQYF.